What follows are 23 T cell receptor beta chains derived from one specimen sequenced in a study of T cells after yellow fever vaccination. TCRdb reprocessed the 5' RACE reads with MiXCR, giving one entry per CDR3 protein. The table records some 160,000 distinct CDR3 sequences, around 9.7% of them present only once. Source: CD8+ T cells sorted from PBMCs, taken 45 days after the yellow fever booster vaccination. These receptors were taken from a man between 18 and 29 years old who received the YFV17D yellow fever vaccine.

The chain uses TRBV21-1 and TRBJ2-5; the listed D gene, TRBD2, was not tested against the DNA. TRBV21-1 is a pseudogene locus. The CDR3 contains 12 residues. CDR3 sequence: CASRTSGETQYF. The CDR3 region has the DNA TGTGCCAGCCGTACTAGTGGCGAGACCCAGTACTTC.

This clonotype showed up just a few times. As DNA, the CDR3 is TGTGCCAGCAGTTTAATTACAGGCTACGAGCAGTACTTC. Its translation is CASSLITGYEQYF. The chain joins TRBV27 to TRBJ2-7, with D perhaps TRBD1 (5 bases). CDR3 size: 13 residues. The germline V gene encodes CDR1 MNHEY and CDR2 SMNVEV (reference sequence). Trimming took 2 bases from V and 3 from J, leaving 8 bases between them.

This clonotype occurred a few times. V gene TRBV11-1 combines with J gene TRBJ2-7; perhaps TRBD1 as D (5 bases). Germline V gene data show CDR1 as SGHAT and CDR2 as FQDESV (reference sequence). The CDR3 runs 14 residues. Trimming removed 1 base at V and 2 bases at J, with 9 bases between. CDR3 sequence (DNA): TGTGCCAGCAGCTTAGAGGGGCCAACCTACGAGCAGTACTTC. Protein sequence: CASSLEGPTYEQYF.

This clonotype has only a few counts. The V call is TRBV19, the J call TRBJ2-2; 11 bases align to TRBD1. Germline V gives CDR1 LNHDA, CDR2 SQIVND (reference sequence). The CDR3 runs 17 residues. The J segment lost 6 bases and the V segment lost 5 bases, leaving 11 bases of the junction unmatched. The DNA of the CDR3 is TGTGCCAGTAGTCTCCAAGGGACAGGGGGGGATCCCGGGGAGCTGTTTTTT. It codes for CASSLQGTGGDPGELFF.

V is TRBV6-4 and J is TRBJ2-3; weak D call: TRBD2 (7 bases). CDR1 and CDR2 (germline): MRHNA, SNTAGT. The CDR3 contains 17 residues. Trimming left V 5 bases short and J 1 base short, with 19 bases between. The CDR3 is CASSPRFGGGGTDTQYF. The CDR3 nucleotides are TGTGCCAGCAGTCCTCGATTTGGCGGGGGCGGCACAGATACGCAGTATTTT.

The CDR3 reads CASSESNRADEQFF. The DNA for the CDR3 is TGTGCCAGCAGTGAGTCGAACAGGGCGGATGAGCAGTTCTTC. V and J are TRBV6-1 and TRBJ2-1, with D perhaps TRBD1 (6 bases). Germline V gene lookup returns CDR1 MNHNS and CDR2 SASEGT. V lost 3 bases and J 8 bases, leaving 14 bases between the germline ends. This CDR3 contains 14 residues.

This clonotype was observed at least ten times. V gene TRBV29-1 combines with J gene TRBJ1-2; no definite D call. The CDR3 totals 12 residues. V lost 0 bases and J lost 9, with 11 bases in between. CDR1 SQVTM and CDR2 ANQGSEA come from the germline V gene. The CDR3: CSVEEVVRSYTF. The CDR3 bases are TGCAGCGTTGAAGAGGTCGTCAGGAGCTACACCTTC.

The V and J genes are TRBV11-2 and TRBJ2-7, with D uncertain. This CDR3 has 15 amino acids. Trimming removed 1 base at V and 3 bases at J, with 13 bases between. The V gene's germline CDR1 is SGHAT and CDR2 FQNNGV. For the CDR3, the DNA is TGTGCCAGCAGCTTAGGGCAGGCTGGTCGCTACGAGCAGTACGTC. Its protein is CASSLGQAGRYEQYV.

This clonotype was observed many times. The chain recombines TRBV4-3 with TRBJ2-3; D perhaps matches TRBD2 (7 bases). The length of the CDR3 is 15 residues. V was shortened by 0 bases and J by 4 bases, with 11 bases between the two germline ends. Germline CDR1 LGHNA, CDR2 YSLEER. CDR3 DNA: TGCGCCAGCAGCCAAGATCGAGGGGGGGCAGATACGCAGTATTTT. This encodes CASSQDRGGADTQYF.

This clonotype has at least ten counts. The V gene is TRBV12-3 or TRBV12-4, the J gene TRBJ2-7; the D is unclear. CDR3 length: 13 residues. Trimming pared 5 bases from V and 0 bases from J, leaving 8 bases between. CDR3 sequence: CASSPASSYEQYF. CDR3 DNA sequence: TGTGCCAGCAGTCCAGCTAGCTCCTACGAGCAGTACTTC.

This clonotype was counted a few times. The rearrangement uses TRBV7-6 and TRBJ2-2; the D is unclear. V was pared by 2 bases and J by 6 bases, with 4 bases between. Germline CDR1 and CDR2: SGHVS and FNYEAQ. The CDR3 has 12 residues. DNA for the CDR3: TGTGCCAGCAGCTTATCTCCCGGGGAGCTGTTTTTT. Amino acid sequence: CASSLSPGELFF.

This clonotype was counted a few times. The chain joins TRBV4-1 to TRBJ2-3; no reliable D call. CDR1 is MGHRA, CDR2 YSYEKL, per germline. V shed 1 base and J shed 4 bases, with 21 bases lying between them. This CDR3 has 18 residues. The CDR3 here is CASSQVLGNLPTADTQYF. The CDR3 DNA reads as TGCGCCAGCAGCCAAGTCTTAGGTAATCTTCCGACGGCAGATACGCAGTATTTT.

This clonotype occurred a few times. The gene calls are TRBV7-9 and TRBJ2-7; the D gene is possibly TRBD2 (6 bases). The CDR3 length is 11 residues. Germline loops: CDR1 SEHNR, CDR2 FQNEAQ (reference sequence). V was cut by 1 base and J by 9 bases, with 7 bases left in between. The CDR3 DNA sequence: TGTGCCAGCAGCTTAGGGGAGGTGCAGTACGTC. Translated, it gives CASSLGEVQYV.

The rearrangement uses TRBV7-2 and TRBJ1-2, with 10 bases lining up with TRBD1. From germline, CDR1 is SGHTA and CDR2 FQGNSA. CDR3 size: 16 residues. V dropped 6 bases and J dropped 4; count of bases not matched to a gene: 11. CDR3 DNA: TGTGCCAGCAGGGCGCCGGGACAGGGGTATATCTATGGCTACACCTTC. It encodes CASRAPGQGYIYGYTF.

In its sample, this clonotype was seen a few times. The gene calls are TRBV7-2 and TRBJ1-1; D remains unclear. Germline V gives CDR1 SGHTA, CDR2 FQGNSA. Deletions cut 5 bases from V and 10 bases from J, with 14 bases between. The CDR3 is 12 amino acids. The CDR3 reads CASSGGPWRAFF. CDR3 coding DNA: TGTGCCAGCAGCGGAGGACCCTGGCGAGCTTTCTTT. Filled out from reference TRBV7-2 and TRBJ1-1, the complete variable domain reads GAGVSQSPSNKVTEKGKDVELRCDPISGHTALYWYRQSLGQGLEFLIYFQGNSAPDKSGLPSDRFSAERTGGSVSTLTIQRTQQEDSAVYLCASSGGPWRAFFGQGTRLTVV.

The V call is TRBV13, the J call TRBJ1-6, with D unclear. V lost 0 bases and J lost 9, with 6 bases in between. Germline-derived CDR1 and CDR2 are PRHDT and FYEKMQ (reference sequence). The CDR3 contains 13 residues. DNA for the CDR3: TGTGCCAGCAGCTTAGGGGGAGGTTCACCCCTCCACTTT. It specifies CASSLGGGSPLHF.

The chain employs TRBV5-1 and TRBJ2-1; the match to TRBD2 covers 13 bases. The length of the CDR3 is 17 residues. With V trimmed by 2 bases and J by 4 bases, 6 bases remained unmatched. Germline V CDR1 and CDR2: SGHRS, YFSETQ. The CDR3 DNA reads as TGCGCCAGCAGCTTCATTGGGACTAGCGGGGTTTACAATGAGCAGTTCTTC. It translates to CASSFIGTSGVYNEQFF. Looking up the rest from reference TRBV5-1 and TRBJ2-1 gives the full variable domain: KAGVTQTPRYLIKTRGQQVTLSCSPISGHRSVSWYQQTPGQGLQFLFEYFSETQRNKGNFPGRFSGRQFSNSRSEMNVSTLELGDSALYLCASSFIGTSGVYNEQFFGPGTRLTVL.

The chain employs TRBV9 and TRBJ1-1, with D maybe TRBD1 (6 bases). The V and J ends lost 1 base and 0 bases respectively, with 10 bases between them. The CDR3 sequence is 15 residues long. The V gene's germline CDR1 is SGDLS and CDR2 YYNGEE. This CDR3 reads CASSVRDTMNTEAFF. In DNA, the CDR3 is TGTGCCAGCAGCGTACGGGACACCATGAACACTGAAGCTTTCTTT. Using reference TRBV9 and TRBJ1-1 for the parts outside the CDR3, the full variable domain is DSGVTQTPKHLITATGQRVTLRCSPRSGDLSVYWYQQSLDQGLQFLIQYYNGEERAKGNILERFSAQQFPDLHSELNLSSLELGDSALYFCASSVRDTMNTEAFFGQGTRLTVV.

The CDR3 spells CASTSGGLGNEQFF. The CDR3 coding sequence is TGTGCCAGCACAAGCGGGGGGCTAGGGAATGAGCAGTTCTTC. The chain links TRBV27 to TRBJ2-1; 9 bases agree with TRBD2. Germline V gives CDR1 MNHEY, CDR2 SMNVEV (reference sequence). The CDR3 totals 14 residues. Trimming removed 7 bases from V and 7 bases from J; junction bases left unmatched: 8.

CDR3 DNA: TGTGCCAGTAGTATAGGACAGGCGTTCGCTTGGGACGAGCAGTACTTC. It encodes CASSIGQAFAWDEQYF. The chain joins TRBV19 to TRBJ2-7, with D possibly TRBD1 on 6 matching bases. The CDR3 has 16 amino acids. Trimming left V 1 base short and J 5 bases short, with 18 bases between. CDR1 LNHDA and CDR2 SQIVND come from the germline V gene (reference sequence).

The chain uses TRBV29-1 and TRBJ1-5, with unresolved D. The CDR3 runs 11 residues. Trimming took off 4 bases at V and 4 bases at J, with 5 bases between the two ends. In germline, CDR1 is SQVTM, CDR2 ANQGSEA. The CDR3 coding sequence is TGCAGCGTTGGGGTAAATCAGCCCCAGCATTTT. As protein: CSVGVNQPQHF.

The gene calls are TRBV6-4 and TRBJ2-5; 11 nucleotides align to TRBD2. This CDR3 has 15 amino acids. Germline assignment: CDR1 MRHNA and CDR2 SNTAGT. V gave up 4 bases and J gave up 4 bases; unmatched junction bases: 5. CDR3 nucleotide sequence: TGTGCCAGCAGTGTACTAGCGGGGGAGCGAGAGACCCAGTACTTC. Translated, it gives CASSVLAGERETQYF.

The rearrangement uses TRBV27 and TRBJ2-4; D is unclear. The CDR3 spans 14 residues. V lost 2 bases, J lost 0 bases, and 5 bases lay in between. Germline V CDR1 and CDR2: MNHEY, SMNVEV (reference sequence). CDR3 coding DNA: TGTGCCAGCAGTTTAGGTGTAGCCAAAAACATTCAGTACTTC. Protein sequence: CASSLGVAKNIQYF.